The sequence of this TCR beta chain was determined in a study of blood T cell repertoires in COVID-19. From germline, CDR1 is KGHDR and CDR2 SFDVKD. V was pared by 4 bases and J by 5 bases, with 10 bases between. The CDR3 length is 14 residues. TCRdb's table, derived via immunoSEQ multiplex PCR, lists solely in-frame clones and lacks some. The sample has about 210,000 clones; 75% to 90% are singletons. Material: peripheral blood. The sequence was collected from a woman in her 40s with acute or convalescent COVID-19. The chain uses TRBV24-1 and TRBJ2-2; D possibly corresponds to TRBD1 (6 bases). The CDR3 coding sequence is TGTGCCACCAGTGAGAACAGGGAAACCGGGGAGCTGTTTTTT. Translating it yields CATSENRETGELFF.